The present T cell receptor beta chain was sequenced within a study of monozygotic twins with inflammatory bowel disease. TCRdb reprocessed the 5' RACE reads; each CDR3 protein has one entry and no DNA is given. The sample includes nearly 450,000 distinct CDR3 sequences. The CDR3 length is 12 residues. Germline lookup yields CDR1 SQVTM and CDR2 ANQGSEA. The rearrangement links TRBV29-1 to TRBJ1-2; TCRdb returns TRBD1, unconfirmable since there is no DNA. Sequencing was done on a sample of blood. The source is a human donor with ulcerative colitis or Crohn's disease, or a healthy co-twin of an affected twin (not recorded which). CDR3 region: CSVGTTNYGYTF.